These T cell receptor beta chains were read from a single sample in a study of T cell responses to AZD1222 COVID-19 vaccine. Sequencing used immunoSEQ multiplex PCR; TCRdb keeps in-frame clones, though not all of them. Of nearly 90,000 clones detected, 88% appear once; the ten largest clones hold 5.8%. Sequencing used peripheral blood, obtained on day 0 of AZD1222 vaccination. The source of these receptors is an adult in good health. Both conserved end residues are part of each CDR3. The order of the fields is D gene, clone size, V gene, J gene, CDR3 DNA, CDR3 protein. D genes are given only for firm matches. Expanded clones get a size class; other rows say once, few or many, or leave the size out.

d_call: TRBD1
clone_size: NA
v_call: TRBV28
j_call: TRBJ1-2
cdr3_nt: TGTGCCAGCAGGACACAGGGGTATGGCTACACCTTC
cdr3_aa: CASRTQGYGYTF

d_call: NA
clone_size: NA
v_call: TRBV15
j_call: TRBJ1-1
cdr3_nt: TGTGCCACCAGCAGAGGAAGGGCGGGGACTGAAGCTTTCTTT
cdr3_aa: CATSRGRAGTEAFF

d_call: TRBD1
clone_size: NA
v_call: TRBV7-2
j_call: TRBJ2-2
cdr3_nt: TGTGCTTCGGGGACAGGGGGGACCGGGGAGCTGTTTTTT
cdr3_aa: CASGTGGTGELFF

d_call: NA
clone_size: NA
v_call: TRBV29-1
j_call: TRBJ1-2
cdr3_nt: TGCAGCGTTGCGGGGAACGGAGGCTACACCTTC
cdr3_aa: CSVAGNGGYTF

d_call: NA
clone_size: NA
v_call: TRBV21-1
j_call: TRBJ1-2
cdr3_nt: TGTGCCAGCAGCAAAGCCAACCTCGACAGGACTCTTTATGGCTACACCTTC
cdr3_aa: CASSKANLDRTLYGYTF

d_call: NA
clone_size: NA
v_call: TRBV5-5
j_call: TRBJ2-2
cdr3_nt: TGTGCCAGCAGCTTGTTTGTAGACACCGGGGAGCTGTTTTTT
cdr3_aa: CASSLFVDTGELFF

d_call: NA
clone_size: once
v_call: TRBV29-1
j_call: TRBJ1-3
cdr3_nt: TGCAGCGTCGGGAGGGGAGCGAGCTCTGGAAACACCATATATTTT
cdr3_aa: CSVGRGASSGNTIYF

d_call: TRBD1
clone_size: once
v_call: TRBV28
j_call: TRBJ1-1
cdr3_nt: TGTGCCAGCAGACCGGGACAGCCGAACACTGAAGCTTTCTTT
cdr3_aa: CASRPGQPNTEAFF

d_call: NA
clone_size: NA
v_call: TRBV2
j_call: TRBJ2-1
cdr3_nt: TGTGCCAGCAGTGAAGCGTTAGGGAGCCGGTGGAGGAATGAGCAGTTCTTC
cdr3_aa: CASSEALGSRWRNEQFF

d_call: NA
clone_size: NA
v_call: TRBV10-2
j_call: TRBJ2-7
cdr3_nt: TGCGCCAGCAGTACCGGGACCGACGACGAGCAGTACTTC
cdr3_aa: CASSTGTDDEQYF

d_call: NA
clone_size: NA
v_call: TRBV7-6
j_call: TRBJ2-3
cdr3_nt: TGTGCCAGCAGCTTTCCTGGGACAGATACGCAGTATTTT
cdr3_aa: CASSFPGTDTQYF

d_call: TRBD1
clone_size: few
v_call: TRBV7-2
j_call: TRBJ1-1
cdr3_nt: TGTGCCAGCAGCTGGGACAGATGGAATACTGAAGCTTTCTTT
cdr3_aa: CASSWDRWNTEAFF

d_call: TRBD2
clone_size: NA
v_call: TRBV29-1
j_call: TRBJ2-1
cdr3_nt: TGCAGCGTTGCCGGACTAGCGGGAATGAATGAGCAGTTCTTC
cdr3_aa: CSVAGLAGMNEQFF

d_call: TRBD2
clone_size: NA
v_call: TRBV14
j_call: TRBJ2-3
cdr3_nt: TGTGCCACCGAGGCTAGCGGGTCAGATACGCAGTATTTT
cdr3_aa: CATEASGSDTQYF

d_call: TRBD2
clone_size: NA
v_call: TRBV20-1
j_call: TRBJ2-2
cdr3_nt: TGCAGTGCTAATGAACTAGCGGGAGGGCCAAAAGTCGGGGAGCTGTTTTTT
cdr3_aa: CSANELAGGPKVGELFF

d_call: NA
clone_size: NA
v_call: TRBV7-9
j_call: TRBJ1-3
cdr3_nt: TGTGCCAGCAGCTTGGGGGTCGGAAACACCATATATTTT
cdr3_aa: CASSLGVGNTIYF

d_call: TRBD1
clone_size: NA
v_call: TRBV28
j_call: TRBJ1-2
cdr3_nt: TGTGCCAGCAGTTTGGGACAGAACTATGGCTACACCTTC
cdr3_aa: CASSLGQNYGYTF

d_call: NA
clone_size: NA
v_call: TRBV27
j_call: TRBJ2-5
cdr3_nt: TGTGCCAGCAGTTCCCAGGGTAGGGGGGGAGAGACCCAGTACTTC
cdr3_aa: CASSSQGRGGETQYF

d_call: TRBD1
clone_size: NA
v_call: TRBV7-9
j_call: TRBJ2-1
cdr3_nt: TGTGCCAGCAGCTTAAAGGGACAGGGTGTGCAGTTCTTC
cdr3_aa: CASSLKGQGVQFF

d_call: TRBD1
clone_size: few
v_call: TRBV7-8
j_call: TRBJ1-5
cdr3_nt: TGTGCCAGCAGCTTATACCGGACAGGGAACCAGCCCCAGCATTTT
cdr3_aa: CASSLYRTGNQPQHF

d_call: NA
clone_size: NA
v_call: TRBV27
j_call: TRBJ2-1
cdr3_nt: TGTGCCAGCAGTTTTGGCCATGAGCAGTTCTTC
cdr3_aa: CASSFGHEQFF

d_call: TRBD1
clone_size: NA
v_call: TRBV10-1
j_call: TRBJ2-6
cdr3_nt: TGCGCCGTCCCTCCTCTGGTAAGGGGGCCGTGTGGGGCCAACGTCCTGACTTTC
cdr3_aa: CAVPPLVRGPCGANVLTF

d_call: TRBD1
clone_size: NA
v_call: TRBV7-2
j_call: TRBJ1-3
cdr3_nt: TGTGCCAGCAGCTTCTCCGGGACAGGCCCGAGCTCTGGAAACACCATATATTTT
cdr3_aa: CASSFSGTGPSSGNTIYF

d_call: NA
clone_size: few
v_call: TRBV4-1
j_call: TRBJ2-7
cdr3_nt: TGCGCCAGCAGCCAAGAGCAGGGAGGTTCCTACGAGCAGTACTTC
cdr3_aa: CASSQEQGGSYEQYF

d_call: NA
clone_size: NA
v_call: TRBV6-5
j_call: TRBJ1-2
cdr3_nt: TGTGCCAGCAGTTACTCGACCAGGGGAGGCTACACCTTC
cdr3_aa: CASSYSTRGGYTF

d_call: NA
clone_size: NA
v_call: TRBV28
j_call: TRBJ2-2
cdr3_nt: TGTGCCAGCAGTCAACCCGGGAGCATCGGGGAGCTGTTTTTT
cdr3_aa: CASSQPGSIGELFF

d_call: NA
clone_size: NA
v_call: TRBV27
j_call: TRBJ1-4
cdr3_nt: TGTGCCAGCAGCATGACCAGGGCGGCTGAAAAACTGTTTTTT
cdr3_aa: CASSMTRAAEKLFF

d_call: TRBD1
clone_size: NA
v_call: TRBV7-3
j_call: TRBJ2-2
cdr3_nt: TGTGCCAGCAGCTTATTAAATACAGGGGGCCTTGGCGGGGAGCTGTTTTTT
cdr3_aa: CASSLLNTGGLGGELFF

d_call: NA
clone_size: NA
v_call: TRBV28
j_call: TRBJ1-5
cdr3_nt: TGTGCCAATGGAATCTCGAGTCAGCCCCAGCATTTT
cdr3_aa: CANGISSQPQHF

d_call: NA
clone_size: NA
v_call: TRBV7-2
j_call: TRBJ2-6
cdr3_nt: TGTGCCAGCAGCTTAGTGGTCTCTGGGGCCAACGTCCTGACTTTC
cdr3_aa: CASSLVVSGANVLTF

d_call: NA
clone_size: NA
v_call: TRBV10-3
j_call: TRBJ2-1
cdr3_nt: TGTGCCTTCCGTTCTGGAAATGAGCAGTTCTTC
cdr3_aa: CAFRSGNEQFF

d_call: TRBD1
clone_size: NA
v_call: TRBV27
j_call: TRBJ1-5
cdr3_nt: TGTGCCAGCAACAGGACAGGCGCAAATCAGCCCCAGCATTTT
cdr3_aa: CASNRTGANQPQHF